This TCR beta chain was recovered during a study of blood T cell repertoires in COVID-19. Some clones are missing from TCRdb's copy, which holds only in-frame ones; the method was immunoSEQ multiplex PCR. Counted here are 85,000 to 100,000 clones, 85% to 90% occurring once; the ten biggest clones make up 10% to 15%. This CDR3 is built from 14 residues. The V and J ends lost 2 bases and 5 bases, in that order; junction bases with no gene match: 3. The germline CDR1 and CDR2 sequences are SNHLY and FYNNEI. The source material was peripheral blood. The clonotype was recovered from a woman aged 55-70 years in a cohort sampled during active or convalescent COVID-19. The gene calls are TRBV2 and TRBJ2-3; 8 nucleotides align to TRBD2. The CDR3 loop is CASSEILAGDTQYF. In DNA form, the CDR3 reads TGTGCCAGCAGTGAAATCCTAGCGGGAGATACGCAGTATTTT.